Each of the 20 T cell receptor beta chains below was sequenced from the same sample in a study of memory CD4+ T cells and cytomegalovirus serostatus. The protocol was immunoSEQ multiplex PCR, while the TCRdb copy is restricted to in-frame clones and leaves out a portion. This sample has 40,000 to 55,000 clones, with more than 65% found just once. Single viable CD3+CD4+CD8-CD45RO+ cells were sorted as the memory CD4+ T cells. What was sequenced was memory CD4+ T cells from blood. These receptors all stem from an adult in good health and CMV-seronegative.

The chain couples TRBV7-7 to TRBJ2-2; 8 nucleotides match TRBD1. Trimming took 3 bases from V and 6 from J; bases not matched to a gene: 12. The CDR3 has 17 residues. CDR1 and CDR2 from the germline V gene are SSHAT and FNYEAQ (reference sequence). The DNA for the CDR3 is TGTGCCAGCAGCTTGTCCCCAGGACAGGGAGCGGCCGGGGAGCTGTTTTTT. It translates to CASSLSPGQGAAGELFF.

The chain employs TRBV11-3 and TRBJ2-7, with a possible D match to TRBD2 (5 bases). The V end lost 5 bases, the J end lost 4 bases, and 15 bases lay between the germline ends. Per the germline V gene, CDR1 is SGHNT and CDR2 is YENEEA. This CDR3 comprises 14 residues. CDR3 amino acids: CASSPGYPDYEQYF. The CDR3 nucleotides are TGTGCCAGCAGCCCGGGATATCCAGATTACGAGCAGTACTTC. Supplemented by reference TRBV11-3 and TRBJ2-7, the full variable domain reads EAGVVQSPRYKIIEKKQPVAFWCNPISGHNTLYWYLQNLGQGPELLIRYENEEAVDDSQLPKDRFSAERLKGVDSTLKIQPAELGDSAVYLCASSPGYPDYEQYFGPGTRLTVT.

The J gene is TRBJ1-4, the V gene TRBV9; TRBD1 is a possible D gene (5 bases). Germline V gives CDR1 SGDLS, CDR2 YYNGEE. The ends were cut back, 0 bases at V and 5 bases at J, with 14 bases in the middle. This CDR3 spans 16 amino acids. The CDR3 DNA reads TGTGCCAGCAGCGTAGCTTCGGGTAGGGGCAATGAAAAACTGTTTTTT. Translating it yields CASSVASGRGNEKLFF.

The V gene is TRBV6-5, the J gene TRBJ1-2, with D perhaps matching TRBD1 (6 bases). This CDR3 contains 15 residues. V was cut by 5 bases and J by 5 bases, with 18 bases left in between. Looked up from germline, CDR1 is MNHEY and CDR2 is SVGAGI. In DNA form, the CDR3 reads TGTGCCAGCAGTGCTCTTGAGACAGGCGGATATGGCTACACCTTC. It specifies CASSALETGGYGYTF.

This clone appeared a few times. The J gene is TRBJ1-6, the V gene TRBV10-2; D may be TRBD1 (5 bases). This CDR3 is 14 amino acids long. Germline CDR1 and CDR2: WSHSY and SAAADI. V was clipped by 6 bases and J by 10 bases, with 16 bases between them. The CDR3 spells CASSGTGRESPLHF. CDR3 in DNA: TGCGCCAGCAGCGGGACTGGTAGAGAGTCACCCCTCCACTTT.

V and J are TRBV5-8 and TRBJ2-5; maybe TRBD2 (5 bases). The CDR3 runs to 15 residues. Germline loops: CDR1 SGHTS, CDR2 YDEGEE. The germline V and J ends were trimmed by 2 bases and 8 bases, with 19 bases remaining between them. CDR3 sequence reads: CASSFFVSGSGTQYF. The CDR3 nucleotides are TGTGCCAGCAGCTTTTTCGTCTCGGGGTCGGGAACCCAGTACTTC.

V is TRBV7-3 and J is TRBJ1-2; no definite D call. The germline V gene has CDR1 SGHTA and CDR2 FQGTGA. Trimming stripped 4 bases from V and 7 bases from J, with 16 bases between. The CDR3 is 14 amino acids. The CDR3 coding sequence is TGTGCCAGCAGCTCTAACGGGAGTCCGGGTGGCTACACCTTC. It translates to CASSSNGSPGGYTF.

The sample holds a few counts of this clone. The chain links TRBV19 to TRBJ1-2, with TRBD1 as a possible D gene (5 bases). The CDR3 runs 15 residues. V was clipped by 3 bases and J by 6 bases, with 17 bases between them. From germline, CDR1 is LNHDA and CDR2 SQIVND (reference sequence). The CDR3 nucleotides read TGTGCCAGTAGTATTGCGGGGAGGCAGGGTCATGGCTACACCTTC. This translates into CASSIAGRQGHGYTF.

This clone was recorded a few times. The chain joins TRBV7-3 to TRBJ1-2; D not certain. The germline V gene has CDR1 SGHTA and CDR2 FQGTGA. Trimming stripped 0 bases from V and 7 bases from J, with 12 bases between. CDR3 length equals 14 residues. In DNA form, the CDR3 reads TGTGCCAGCAGCTTAACCAGTTCTGGTGGTGGCTACACCTTC. Amino acid sequence: CASSLTSSGGGYTF.

The rearrangement joins TRBV6-6 to TRBJ2-5; 10 bases line up with TRBD1. The CDR3 contains 16 residues. V gave up 0 bases and J gave up 4 bases; unmatched junction bases: 5. Germline CDR1 reads MNHNY; CDR2 reads SVGAGI (reference sequence). Written as DNA, the CDR3 is TGTGCCAGCAGTTACTCAGCCGGGACAGGGGCAGAGACCCAGTACTTC. It yields the protein CASSYSAGTGAETQYF.

The chain carries TRBV29-1 and TRBJ2-7; 9 bases fit TRBD1. Germline loops: CDR1 SQVTM, CDR2 ANQGSEA. V trimming: 6 bases; J trimming: 6 bases; junction bases outside the gene matches: 6. The CDR3 runs to 12 residues. In DNA form, the CDR3 reads TGCAGCGTCAACAGGGGGCCGGGCGAGCAGTACTTC. Protein sequence: CSVNRGPGEQYF.

The CDR3 is CASSLVTGTQHF. CDR3 coding DNA: TGTGCCAGCAGCTTGGTAACAGGTACCCAGCATTTT. This chain connects TRBV5-6 to TRBJ1-5; possible D gene TRBD1, 5 bases. Trimming cost V 0 bases and J 11 bases, with 9 bases left between them. This CDR3 is 12 amino acids long. CDR1 and CDR2 (germline): SGHDT, YYEEEE.

Only a few counts were recorded for this clone. This chain uses TRBV9 with TRBJ1-1; no definite D call. The germline CDR1 and CDR2 sequences are SGDLS and YYNGEE. Trimming removed 0 bases from V and 5 bases from J, with 11 bases in between. This CDR3 region has 14 residues. Here the CDR3 reads CASSVDWRDTEAFF. CDR3 coding DNA: TGTGCCAGCAGCGTAGACTGGCGGGATACTGAAGCTTTCTTT.

This chain connects TRBV5-4 to TRBJ2-2; 9 bases align to TRBD2. The trim removed 5 bases at V and 5 bases at J, leaving 7 bases unmatched. CDR3 length equals 15 residues. The germline V gene encodes CDR1 SGHNT and CDR2 YYREEE (reference sequence). DNA of the CDR3: TGTGCCAGCAGATTTAGCGGGGGCGGAACCGGGGAGCTGTTTTTT. Its protein product is CASRFSGGGTGELFF.

This clone was seen ten or more times. The chain couples TRBV5-1 to TRBJ1-5; D is perhaps TRBD1 (6 bases). Per germline, CDR1 SGHRS and CDR2 YFSETQ. CDR3 length equals 14 residues. V was trimmed by 4 bases and J by 3 bases, leaving 11 bases between them. CDR3 residues: CASSPDSPNQPQHF. The CDR3 DNA follows: TGCGCCAGCAGCCCGGACAGCCCCAATCAGCCCCAGCATTTT.

The chain combines TRBV19 with TRBJ1-5, with a tentative D call TRBD1 (5 bases). Germline CDR1 is LNHDA and CDR2 is SQIVND (reference sequence). V was clipped by 8 bases and J by 6 bases, with 20 bases between them. The CDR3 extends over 15 amino acids. The CDR3 DNA is TGTGCCAGTTCGGGTGGAGCCGGGGCCAGTCAGCCCCAGCATTTT. As protein: CASSGGAGASQPQHF.

By sample share, this clone is medium-sized. This chain uses TRBV27 with TRBJ1-6; D remains unclear. This CDR3 has 17 residues. Trimming stripped 3 bases from V and 0 bases from J, with 12 bases between. Germline CDR1 MNHEY, CDR2 SMNVEV (reference sequence). CDR3 residues: CASSFSVLSSYNSPLHF. The CDR3 region has the DNA TGTGCCAGCAGTTTTTCCGTTCTCAGCTCCTATAATTCACCCCTCCACTTT.

Remarks on this clone: Other DNA sequences in this specimen translate into the identical CDR3. V usage is TRBV2 and J usage is TRBJ2-7; no clear D gene. CDR3 length: 11 residues. CDR1 is SNHLY, CDR2 FYNNEI, per germline. V lost 8 bases and J lost 3, with 8 bases in between. The chain's CDR3 is CASGLGYEQYF. The CDR3 DNA reads TGTGCCAGCGGGCTGGGCTACGAGCAGTACTTC.

In its sample, this clone was seen a few times. CDR3 sequence reads: CASSEGTGRSPLHF. CDR3 in DNA: TGTGCCAGCAGTGAAGGGACCGGGCGGTCACCCCTCCACTTT. The chain recombines TRBV2 with TRBJ1-6; D is undetermined. The CDR3 has 14 residues. In germline, CDR1 is SNHLY, CDR2 FYNNEI. The V end was cut by 1 base, the J end by 10 bases, with 11 bases between.

This clone has just one count. Here the CDR3 DNA reads TGTGCCAGTAAAGGGGGGTCAGCTGGGGCCAACGTCCTGACTTTC. Its protein is CASKGGSAGANVLTF. The V gene is TRBV19, the J gene TRBJ2-6, with D perhaps matching TRBD1 or TRBD2 (6 bases each). Trimming removed 7 bases from V and 2 bases from J, with 12 bases in between. Germline CDR1 and CDR2: LNHDA and SQIVND (reference sequence). The CDR3 covers 15 residues.